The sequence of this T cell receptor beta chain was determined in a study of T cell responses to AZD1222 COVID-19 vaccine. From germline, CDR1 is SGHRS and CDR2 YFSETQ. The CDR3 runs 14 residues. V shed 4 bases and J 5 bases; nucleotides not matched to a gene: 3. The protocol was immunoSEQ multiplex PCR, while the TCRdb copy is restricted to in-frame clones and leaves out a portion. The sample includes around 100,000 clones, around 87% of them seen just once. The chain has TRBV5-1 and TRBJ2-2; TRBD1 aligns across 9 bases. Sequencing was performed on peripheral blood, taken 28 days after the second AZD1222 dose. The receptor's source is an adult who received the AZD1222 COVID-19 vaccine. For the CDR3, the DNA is TGCGCCAGCAGCCCGGGACAGGGAACCGGGGAGCTGTTTTTT. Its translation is CASSPGQGTGELFF.